This T cell receptor (beta chain) was captured by sequencing in a study of T-cell reconstitution after alpha-beta-depleted transplantation in children. Whole-study findings and limits: Recipient T cells and thymic progenitors that survived gave rise to the high TCRbeta diversity observed at day 60 in some patients. Expanded graft clones numbering several hundred reportedly gave rise to alpha-beta T cells about two months after transplant. Most T-cell counts and diversity one year after the transplant came from T cells that were newly produced.

With respect to this clonotype: The target antigen is unknown.

The authors prepared the TCRbeta library with unique molecular identifiers. TCRdb re-analysed the PCR reads in MiXCR, keeping a single row per CDR3 protein. The data show more than 200,000 distinct CDR3 sequences, about 25% seen once. The sequencing used PBMCs, collected before TCRalphabeta/CD19-depleted stem cell transplant. This TCR derives from a girl aged 2 to 10 with Fanconi anemia, due to receive a stem cell transplant.

In DNA form, the CDR3 reads TGCAGTGCTAGAGATGCGGGCGGGAATCAGCCCCAGCATTTT. Its translation is CSARDAGGNQPQHF. This sequence joins TRBV20-1 and TRBJ1-5; D is unclear. The germline CDR1 and CDR2 sequences are DFQATT and SNEGSKA (reference sequence). Trimming pared 0 bases from V and 4 bases from J, leaving 10 bases between. This CDR3 contains 14 residues.